The 14 T cell receptor beta chains listed next were all sequenced from one sample in a study of cytomegalovirus exposure and HLA in healthy donors. It was with 60 Vbeta and 13 Jbeta primers that the PCR ran. TCRdb's copy holds only in-frame clones and misses some; the assay was immunoSEQ multiplex PCR. The table lists fewer than 110,000 clones, 79% of them singletons. What was sequenced was PBMCs. The receptor set was obtained from a man aged 50 or older in good health and CMV-seropositive.

V gene TRBV7-2 combines with J gene TRBJ2-3; 8 bases agree with TRBD2. The germline CDR1 and CDR2 sequences are SGHTA and FQGNSA. The CDR3 has 16 residues. Germline trimming cut 2 bases from V and 5 bases from J; bases unmatched to any gene: 9. The CDR3 loop reads CASSLFQSGGGDTQYF. The CDR3 DNA follows: TGTGCCAGCAGCTTATTCCAGTCGGGAGGGGGAGATACGCAGTATTTT.

This clone was recorded a few times. An end of the junction differs from the germline gene, which may be a read error. V and J are TRBV7-3 and TRBJ2-7; 11 positions agree with TRBD2. The CDR3 length is 15 residues. Per the germline V gene, CDR1 is SGHTA and CDR2 is FQGTGA. CDR3 DNA sequence: TGTGCCAGCAGCGTAACTAGCGGGGGCATCTACGAGCAGTACTTC. The encoded protein is CASSVTSGGIYEQYF.

V is TRBV10-3 and J is TRBJ2-3, with 7 positions matching TRBD2. The CDR3 contains 13 residues. The germline V gene has CDR1 ENHRY and CDR2 SYGVKD. J gave up 5 bases and V 6 bases, and 5 bases lay outside the gene matches. Here the CDR3 DNA reads TGTGCCATCAGCAACGGACTAGAAGATACGCAGTATTTT. Translation gives CAISNGLEDTQYF.

Worth noting for this clone: The junction departs from the called germline gene at one end, perhaps through a read error. The chain is built from TRBV7-9 and TRBJ2-7; no clear D. This CDR3 comprises 14 residues. CDR1 is SEHNR, CDR2 FQNEAQ, per germline (reference sequence). Written as DNA, the CDR3 is TGTTCCAGCAGCTTGCGTGGTATTGCTTACGAGCAGTACTTC. Translation: CSSSLRGIAYEQYF.

The chain employs TRBV7-9 and TRBJ2-1; 14 bases align to TRBD2. J lost 9 bases, V lost 2 bases, and 9 bases had no gene match. Germline V gene sequence: CDR1 SEHNR, CDR2 FQNEAQ (reference sequence). CDR3 length: 17 amino acids. CDR3 residues: CASSLPGGTSGRGEQFF. CDR3 DNA sequence: TGTGCCAGCAGCTTACCTGGGGGGACTAGCGGGAGAGGTGAGCAGTTCTTC. The whole variable domain, filled in from reference TRBV7-9 and TRBJ2-1, reads DTGVSQNPRHKITKRGQNVTFRCDPISEHNRLYWYRQTLGQGPEFLTYFQNEAQLEKSRLLSDRFSAERPKGSFSTLEIQRTEQGDSAMYLCASSLPGGTSGRGEQFFGPGTRLTVL.

V usage is TRBV19 and J usage is TRBJ1-2; 8 bases agree with TRBD1. CDR1 and CDR2 (germline): LNHDA, SQIVND (reference sequence). The trim removed 6 bases at V and 3 bases at J, leaving 6 bases unmatched. The CDR3 totals 14 residues. CDR3 protein: CASREQGGDYGYTF. The CDR3 DNA reads as TGTGCCAGTAGAGAACAGGGGGGTGACTATGGCTACACCTTC.

This clone has a handful of counts. The sample carries other DNA sequences with the same CDR3. Here the CDR3 reads CASSEAGQQNQPQHF. Here the CDR3 DNA reads TGTGCCAGCAGTGAAGCTGGACAGCAAAATCAGCCCCAGCATTTT. The V call is TRBV6-1, the J call TRBJ1-5, with TRBD1 as a possible D gene (6 bases). Germline CDR1 and CDR2: MNHNS and SASEGT. This CDR3 is built from 15 residues. The V gene lost 0 bases and the J gene lost 4 bases, with 10 bases spanning the gap.

The chain links TRBV27 to TRBJ2-5; 9 nucleotides line up with TRBD2. Germline CDR1 MNHEY, CDR2 SMNVEV (reference sequence). This CDR3 contains 19 residues. The V gene end was trimmed by 8 bases and the J gene end by 2 bases; junction bases not matched to a gene: 21. The CDR3 reads CASSTIRAASGTSQETQYF. CDR3 nucleotide sequence: TGTGCCAGCTCGACAATTCGGGCGGCTAGCGGGACCTCTCAAGAGACCCAGTACTTC.

This chain links TRBV4-1 with TRBJ2-1; the D gene is possibly TRBD2 (6 bases). V lost 0 bases to trimming and J lost 0 bases, with 12 bases between them. Germline values: CDR1 MGHRA, CDR2 YSYEKL. The CDR3 has 17 amino acids. Here the CDR3 reads CASSQDLLAHSYNEQFF. The CDR3 DNA is TGCGCCAGCAGCCAAGATCTCCTAGCGCACTCCTACAATGAGCAGTTCTTC.

Only a few counts were recorded for this clone. CDR3 nucleotides: TGCGCCAGCAGCCGGTTAGGGGGAGGGCCTTTTGAGACCCAGTACTTC. This codes for CASSRLGGGPFETQYF. The V and J genes are TRBV4-1 and TRBJ2-5, with a weak D call TRBD2 (7 bases). Per the germline V gene, CDR1 is MGHRA and CDR2 is YSYEKL. Trimming removed 4 bases from V and 5 bases from J, with 20 bases in between. The CDR3 has 16 residues.

A few counts support this clone. The J gene is TRBJ1-2, the V gene TRBV5-4, with 9 bases matching TRBD1. The trim removed 4 bases at V and 8 bases at J, leaving 9 bases unmatched. This CDR3 contains 14 residues. Germline CDR1 and CDR2: SGHNT and YYREEE (reference sequence). CDR3 sequence: CASSLQGAMSGYTF. The DNA for the CDR3 is TGTGCCAGCAGCCTACAGGGGGCTATGAGCGGCTACACCTTC.

The chain carries TRBV10-3 and TRBJ2-2; 8 nucleotides agree with TRBD1. The J segment lost 1 base and the V segment lost 4 bases, leaving 5 bases of the junction unmatched. The CDR3 sequence is 16 residues long. Per the germline V gene, CDR1 is ENHRY and CDR2 is SYGVKD. CDR3 amino acids: CAISGPGQGNTGELFF. The CDR3 DNA follows: TGTGCCATCAGTGGGCCCGGACAGGGGAACACCGGGGAGCTGTTTTTT.

This clone is a singleton in its sample. This chain connects TRBV10-3 to TRBJ2-7; 10 bases map to TRBD1. CDR1 and CDR2 from the germline V gene are ENHRY and SYGVKD. The CDR3 sequence is 15 residues long. Losses at the gene ends were 2 bases for V and 7 bases for J; bases not matched to a gene: 8. The CDR3 spells CAISEDRGRRGEQYF. The CDR3 DNA follows: TGTGCCATCAGTGAGGACAGGGGGCGCAGGGGAGAGCAGTACTTC.

This chain joins TRBV29-1 and TRBJ2-7; D gene unclear. V dropped 5 bases and J dropped 6 bases, with 11 bases sitting between them. This CDR3 comprises 11 residues. The germline CDR1 and CDR2 sequences are SQVTM and ANQGSEA. CDR3: CSVRIVREQYF. The CDR3 nucleotides read TGCAGCGTTAGAATCGTGCGCGAGCAGTACTTC.